These 21 T cell receptor beta chains originate from one sample sequenced in a study of cytomegalovirus exposure and HLA in healthy donors. Primers for the PCR totalled 60 Vbeta and 13 Jbeta. Produced via immunoSEQ multiplex PCR; TCRdb's table is partial and in-frame only. The top ten clones hold about 1.7% of a sample with a few hundred thousand clones, about 90% of them seen once. Sequencing input: PBMCs. These receptors all stem from a girl aged 2 to 10 in good health and CMV-seronegative.

This sequence joins TRBV30 and TRBJ1-1; no clear D. The CDR3 contains 13 residues. The ends were cut back, 7 bases at V and 1 base at J, with 13 bases in the middle. The germline CDR1 and CDR2 sequences are GTSNPN and SVGIG (reference sequence). CDR3 sequence: CALTRRGNTEAFF. The DNA for the CDR3 is TGTGCCTTGACCAGGCGGGGGAACACTGAAGCTTTCTTT.

The chain is built from TRBV30 and TRBJ2-7; 9 bases line up with TRBD1. The germline V gene has CDR1 GTSNPN and CDR2 SVGIG (reference sequence). The CDR3 is 15 amino acids. Trimming removed 0 bases from V and 7 bases from J; junction bases left unmatched: 10. The CDR3: CAWSVPGTGSEEQYF. The DNA of the CDR3 is TGTGCCTGGAGTGTACCCGGGACAGGGTCTGAAGAGCAGTACTTC.

This chain's CDR3 is CASRHNPRDEQFF. The DNA of the CDR3 is TGTGCCAGCCGCCACAATCCCCGGGATGAGCAGTTCTTC. This chain uses TRBV27 with TRBJ2-1, with unresolved D. V was shortened by 8 bases and J by 8 bases, with 16 bases between the two germline ends. Germline CDR1 reads MNHEY; CDR2 reads SMNVEV (reference sequence). CDR3 length equals 13 residues.

This CDR3 is CASSSGSSGRNEQFF. The CDR3 DNA reads as TGTGCCAGCAGCTCCGGGTCTAGCGGGAGGAATGAGCAGTTCTTC. V gene TRBV5-8 combines with J gene TRBJ2-1; TRBD2 aligns across 11 bases. The germline V gene encodes CDR1 SGHTS and CDR2 YDEGEE. This CDR3 comprises 15 residues. The trim removed 3 bases at V and 7 bases at J, leaving 6 bases unmatched.

The chain uses TRBV27 and TRBJ1-5; TRBD1 aligns across 10 bases. CDR1 MNHEY and CDR2 SMNVEV come from the germline V gene (reference sequence). The junction had 5 bases not matched to a gene; V was cut back by 7 bases and J by 2 bases. The CDR3 extends over 15 amino acids. Written as DNA, the CDR3 is TGTGCCAGCAAGGCTGGACAGGGGGGCAATCAGCCCCAGCATTTT. Residues: CASKAGQGGNQPQHF.

The count of this clone is one. The chain recombines TRBV5-1 with TRBJ2-2; perhaps TRBD2 as D (5 bases). The germline V gene has CDR1 SGHRS and CDR2 YFSETQ. V was cut by 2 bases and J by 5 bases, with 16 bases left in between. This CDR3 has 16 amino acids. The CDR3 here is CASSLLREGWTGELFF. The CDR3 DNA is TGCGCCAGCAGCTTACTTCGTGAGGGTTGGACCGGGGAGCTGTTTTTT.

This chain uses TRBV7-9 with TRBJ2-6; the match to TRBD1 covers 11 bases. The ends lost 6 bases at V and 4 bases at J; junction bases unmatched: 5. The CDR3 sequence is 16 residues long. Germline V CDR1 and CDR2: SEHNR, FQNEAQ (reference sequence). As DNA, the CDR3 is TGTGCCAGCAGTAGGACAGGGGGCTCCGGGGCCAACGTCCTGACTTTC. It specifies CASSRTGGSGANVLTF.

The chain has TRBV29-1 and TRBJ1-3, with 7 bases lining up with TRBD1. The CDR3 spans 14 residues. The germline gives CDR1 SQVTM, CDR2 ANQGSEA. The ends lost 4 bases at V and 2 bases at J; junction bases unmatched: 5. The DNA of the CDR3 is TGCAGCGTTGCGGCCAGGGGGGCTGGAAACACCATATATTTT. Translation: CSVAARGAGNTIYF.

The rearrangement links TRBV11-3 to TRBJ2-7; D is unresolved. V lost 2 bases and J 2 bases, leaving 4 bases between the germline ends. Germline V gene lookup returns CDR1 SGHNT and CDR2 YENEEA. CDR3 length: 12 residues. The DNA of the CDR3 is TGTGCCAGCAGCTTACAAACCTACGAGCAGTACTTC. Amino acids: CASSLQTYEQYF.

In DNA form, the CDR3 reads TGTGCCAGCAGCTTCGGCGGCAGCGGCTATGGCTACACCTTC. This gives the protein CASSFGGSGYGYTF. The genes are TRBV7-9 and TRBJ1-2; D is uncertain. In germline, CDR1 is SEHNR, CDR2 FQNEAQ (reference sequence). Deletions cut 3 bases from V and 4 bases from J, with 12 bases between. The CDR3 spans 14 residues. Full variable domain (remainder filled in from reference TRBV7-9 and TRBJ1-2): DTGVSQNPRHKITKRGQNVTFRCDPISEHNRLYWYRQTLGQGPEFLTYFQNEAQLEKSRLLSDRFSAERPKGSFSTLEIQRTEQGDSAMYLCASSFGGSGYGYTFGSGTRLTVV.

In this sample, this clone turned up once. This chain links TRBV12-5 with TRBJ2-1; the match to TRBD2 covers 7 bases. CDR3 length: 14 amino acids. Germline CDR1 reads LGHNT; CDR2 reads FRNRAP. Germline trimming cut 0 bases from V and 7 bases from J; bases unmatched to any gene: 3. CDR3 residues: CASGLVLAANEQFF. CDR3 in DNA: TGTGCTAGTGGTTTGGTCCTAGCGGCAAATGAGCAGTTCTTC.

This chain uses TRBV5-6 with TRBJ2-2; 7 positions agree with TRBD1. Looked up from germline, CDR1 is SGHDT and CDR2 is YYEEEE. This CDR3 spans 17 amino acids. V lost 2 bases and J lost 2; bases outside the gene matches: 9. Here the CDR3 DNA reads TGTGCCAGCAGCTTTGGTTTGGCAGGGGGTAACACCGGGGAGCTGTTTTTT. Its translation is CASSFGLAGGNTGELFF. Looking up the rest from reference TRBV5-6 and TRBJ2-2 gives the full variable domain: DAGVTQSPTHLIKTRGQQVTLRCSPKSGHDTVSWYQQALGQGPQFIFQYYEEEERQRGNFPDRFSGHQFPNYSSELNVNALLLGDSALYLCASSFGLAGGNTGELFFGEGSRLTVL.

The chain links TRBV2 to TRBJ2-5; D is uncertain. The V end was cut by 5 bases, the J end by 2 bases, with 12 bases between. Germline loops: CDR1 SNHLY, CDR2 FYNNEI. The CDR3 covers 14 residues. The CDR3 sequence: CASSPQILQETQYF. The CDR3 bases are TGTGCCAGCAGTCCACAGATATTGCAAGAGACCCAGTACTTC.

This clone appeared a single time. The chain links TRBV30 to TRBJ1-4; D is unclear. CDR3 length: 13 amino acids. Germline CDR1 is GTSNPN and CDR2 is SVGIG (reference sequence). The V end lost 4 bases, the J end lost 7 bases, and 13 bases lay between the germline ends. The CDR3 loop is CAWTDGVSEKLFF. Here the CDR3 DNA reads TGTGCCTGGACGGATGGAGTGTCTGAAAAACTGTTTTTT.

This rearrangement joins TRBV18 to TRBJ2-3, with 10 bases identical to TRBD2. The CDR3 has 17 amino acids. Germline CDR1 is KGHSH and CDR2 is LQKENI. The ends lost 4 bases at V and 5 bases at J; junction bases unmatched: 12. CDR3 DNA: TGTGCCAGCTCACTCTACTCTAGCGGGAGTATAGGAGATACGCAGTATTTT. Encoded protein: CASSLYSSGSIGDTQYF.

Details on this clone: The sample contains more than one DNA sequence encoding this CDR3. The chain recombines TRBV6-1 with TRBJ1-2; the match to TRBD1 covers 10 bases. Per the germline V gene, CDR1 is MNHNS and CDR2 is SASEGT. The CDR3 has 15 residues. After removal of 4 bases from V and 5 bases from J, the junction contained 7 bases not matched to a gene. CDR3 sequence: CASSATTGGGYGYTF. DNA for the CDR3: TGTGCCAGCAGTGCCACGACAGGGGGCGGATATGGCTACACCTTC.

The chain joins TRBV15 to TRBJ2-2; 9 nucleotides agree with TRBD1. Germline V CDR1 and CDR2: LNHNV, YYDKDF (reference sequence). This CDR3 comprises 16 residues. J lost 4 bases, V lost 3 bases, and 6 bases had no gene match. CDR3 residues: CATSRDRGLATGELFF. As DNA, the CDR3 is TGTGCCACCAGCAGGGACAGGGGTTTGGCCACCGGGGAGCTGTTTTTT.

The gene calls are TRBV19 and TRBJ2-7, with 8 bases aligning to TRBD1. With V trimmed by 5 bases and J by 2 bases, 8 bases remained unmatched. This CDR3 is 15 amino acids long. Germline V CDR1 and CDR2: LNHDA, SQIVND (reference sequence). CDR3 in amino acids: CASSSPGQATYEQYF. CDR3 DNA sequence: TGTGCCAGTAGTTCTCCGGGACAGGCTACCTACGAGCAGTACTTC.

A word on this clone: Other nucleotide sequences from this sample produce the same CDR3. The chain couples TRBV5-8 to TRBJ2-1, with D perhaps TRBD2 (6 bases). The CDR3 consists of 17 residues. Deletions cut 4 bases from V and 5 bases from J, with 22 bases between. The germline gives CDR1 SGHTS, CDR2 YDEGEE. The CDR3: CASSAKWGDRINNEQFF. The CDR3 DNA reads TGTGCCAGCAGCGCCAAGTGGGGGGACCGGATTAACAATGAGCAGTTCTTC.

The chain links TRBV28 to TRBJ1-4; perhaps TRBD1 as D (6 bases). Trimming cost V 2 bases and J 5 bases, with 9 bases left between them. Germline V lookup: CDR1 MDHEN, CDR2 SYDVKM. The CDR3 length is 14 residues. This CDR3 reads CASSLGGRNEKLFF. As DNA, the CDR3 is TGTGCCAGCAGTTTAGGGGGCCGGAATGAAAAACTGTTTTTT. Full variable domain (outside the CDR3, taken from reference TRBV28 and TRBJ1-4): DVKVTQSSRYLVKRTGEKVFLECVQDMDHENMFWYRQDPGLGLRLIYFSYDVKMKEKGDIPEGYSVSREKKERFSLILESASTNQTSMYLCASSLGGRNEKLFFGSGTQLSVL.

CDR3 sequence reads: CASSPGTVYGYTF. The CDR3 DNA follows: TGCGCCAGCAGCCCCGGGACAGTCTATGGCTACACCTTC. The V gene is TRBV4-1, the J gene TRBJ1-2, with 7 positions matching TRBD1. The V gene end was trimmed by 4 bases and the J gene end by 4 bases; junction bases not matched to a gene: 3. The germline V gene has CDR1 MGHRA and CDR2 YSYEKL. This CDR3 comprises 13 residues.